What follows are 24 T cell receptor beta chains derived from one specimen sequenced in a study of blood T cell repertoires in COVID-19. Method: immunoSEQ multiplex PCR; TCRdb's copy keeps in-frame clones and lacks some. The table has more than 200,000 clones, 87% seen once. The sample taken for sequencing was PBMCs or T cells enriched from blood (not recorded which). The receptors were sampled from a young woman with acute COVID-19.

The V and J genes are TRBV3-1 (or the pseudogene TRBV3-2) and TRBJ1-6; 9 nucleotides line up with TRBD1. This CDR3 contains 15 residues. Trimming took 1 base from V and 10 from J; bases not matched to a gene: 5. Looked up from germline, CDR1 is LGHDT and CDR2 is YNNKEL (reference sequence). This chain's CDR3 is CASSQGGQGLSPLHF. The CDR3, as DNA: TGTGCCAGCAGCCAAGGGGGACAGGGCCTATCACCCCTCCACTTT.

V and J are TRBV7-3 and TRBJ2-2; TRBD2 matches 13 bases. V shed 5 bases, J shed 1 base, and the junction held 4 bases outside the gene matches. This CDR3 is 17 amino acids long. Germline lookup yields CDR1 SGHTA and CDR2 FQGTGA. In DNA, the CDR3 is TGTGCCAGCAGCCCGGGACTAGCGGGGCTGAACACCGGGGAGCTGTTTTTT. Residues: CASSPGLAGLNTGELFF.

The table lists this clone with a count of one. The chain links TRBV2 to TRBJ1-5; TRBD1 agrees at 9 bases. Per the germline V gene, CDR1 is SNHLY and CDR2 is FYNNEI. V lost 5 bases to trimming and J lost 4 bases; unmatched junction nucleotides: 12. CDR3 length: 17 amino acids. The CDR3 loop is CASSRGTGQGVNQPQHF. The CDR3, as DNA: TGTGCCAGCAGTCGCGGAACGGGACAGGGAGTAAATCAGCCCCAGCATTTT.

The genes are TRBV19 and TRBJ1-2; D is possibly TRBD1 (6 bases). The CDR3 is made up of 14 amino acids. CDR1 and CDR2 (germline): LNHDA, SQIVND (reference sequence). The ends were cut back, 7 bases at V and 8 bases at J, with 20 bases in the middle. CDR3 in DNA: TGTGCCAGTACTTACCTAGGACAGAGGCCCGGCTACACCTTC. Protein product: CASTYLGQRPGYTF. Variable domain in full (rest from reference TRBV19 and TRBJ1-2): DGGITQSPKYLFRKEGQNVTLSCEQNLNHDAMYWYRQDPGQGLRLIYYSQIVNDFQKGDIAEGYSVSREKKESFPLTVTSAQKNPTAFYLCASTYLGQRPGYTFGSGTRLTVV.

V gene TRBV5-5 combines with J gene TRBJ2-1; 10 bases fit TRBD1. The V gene end was trimmed by 6 bases and the J gene end by 9 bases; junction bases not matched to a gene: 9. This CDR3 is 14 amino acids long. The germline V gene encodes CDR1 SGHKS and CDR2 YYEKEE (reference sequence). This CDR3 is CASIPGTGASEQFF. The CDR3 DNA reads as TGTGCCAGCATACCCGGGACAGGGGCGAGTGAGCAGTTCTTC.

The chain joins TRBV25-1 to TRBJ1-1; 9 nucleotides line up with TRBD1. This CDR3 has 17 amino acids. Germline assignment: CDR1 MGHDK and CDR2 SYGVNS. V shed 7 bases and J 6 bases; nucleotides not matched to a gene: 18. CDR3 sequence (DNA): TGTGCCAGCATCGAGAACAGGGGGCGGCCCCTTTGGGCTGAAGCTTTCTTT. It is translated as CASIENRGRPLWAEAFF.

This clone turned up a few times. The rearrangement uses TRBV18 and TRBJ1-3; 8 bases align to TRBD1. The CDR3 runs 18 residues. V lost 2 bases and J lost 0; bases outside the gene matches: 9. The germline gives CDR1 KGHSH, CDR2 LQKENI. In DNA form, the CDR3 reads TGTGCCAGCTCACCAAAGTCCGGGACAGGCCACTCTGGAAACACCATATATTTT. Its protein product is CASSPKSGTGHSGNTIYF.

The rearrangement links TRBV19 to TRBJ2-1; 10 bases are a match to TRBD2. Germline-derived CDR1 and CDR2 are LNHDA and SQIVND (reference sequence). This CDR3 is built from 15 residues. Germline trimming cut 3 bases from V and 6 bases from J; bases unmatched to any gene: 5. CDR3 nucleotides: TGTGCCAGTAGTATTCTAGCGGGAGACCGCAATGAGCAGTTCTTC. This encodes CASSILAGDRNEQFF.

The CDR3 loop reads CASSFGEWYGYTF. The DNA for the CDR3 is TGTGCCAGCAGCTTCGGGGAGTGGTATGGCTACACCTTC. The gene calls are TRBV11-2 and TRBJ1-2, with D hard to call. Germline V gives CDR1 SGHAT, CDR2 FQNNGV. The V end was cut by 3 bases, the J end by 5 bases, with 10 bases between. The CDR3 spans 13 residues.

Comments on this clone: A read error may account for a junction end that differs from germline. The J gene is TRBJ1-4, the V gene TRBV29-1; 8 bases are a match to TRBD1. The CDR3 totals 13 residues. Germline loops: CDR1 SQVTM, CDR2 ANQGSEA. The CDR3 sequence is CSVEGQGLGKLFF. CDR3 nucleotide sequence: TGCAGCGTCGAAGGACAGGGATTGGGAAAACTGTTTTTT.

The chain recombines TRBV7-3 with TRBJ2-6, with D possibly being TRBD2 (7 bases). Looked up from germline, CDR1 is SGHTA and CDR2 is FQGTGA. The germline V and J ends were trimmed by 0 bases and 2 bases, with 8 bases remaining between them. CDR3 length equals 16 residues. CDR3 amino acids: CASSLTGGPGANVLTF. The CDR3 nucleotides are TGTGCCAGCAGCTTAACGGGGGGGCCTGGGGCCAACGTCCTGACTTTC.

The CDR3 region is CASSQTGLRLEHTEAFF. In DNA, the CDR3 is TGTGCCAGCAGTCAGACAGGGTTGAGGTTAGAGCACACTGAAGCTTTCTTT. The chain combines TRBV2 with TRBJ1-1; 7 bases fit TRBD1. Per the germline V gene, CDR1 is SNHLY and CDR2 is FYNNEI. V was clipped by 5 bases and J by 3 bases; unmatched bases: 15. The CDR3 has 17 amino acids.

About this clone itself: Other DNA sequences in the same sample also yield this CDR3. The chain employs TRBV3-1 (or the pseudogene TRBV3-2) and TRBJ1-5; no firm D call. The CDR3 covers 13 residues. V gave up 1 base and J gave up 4 bases, with 5 bases separating them. CDR1 LGHDT and CDR2 YNNKEL come from the germline V gene (reference sequence). CDR3 sequence: CASSQGGNQPQHF. The CDR3 DNA is TGTGCCAGCAGCCAAGGAGGAAATCAGCCCCAGCATTTT.

The chain carries TRBV15 and TRBJ1-2; TRBD1 is a possible D gene (5 bases). The germline gives CDR1 LNHNV, CDR2 YYDKDF (reference sequence). The CDR3 consists of 13 residues. Trimming left V 0 bases short and J 7 bases short, with 9 bases between. The chain's CDR3 is CATSRDGQLGYTF. The CDR3 DNA is TGTGCCACCAGCAGAGACGGACAACTTGGCTACACCTTC.

The chain carries TRBV27 and TRBJ2-7; 12 bases align to TRBD2. Germline V gene sequence: CDR1 MNHEY, CDR2 SMNVEV (reference sequence). CDR3 size: 15 residues. The V segment lost 6 bases and the J segment 1 base; nucleotides outside the gene matches: 4. The CDR3 region is CASRPLAGGSYEQYF. Written as DNA, the CDR3 is TGTGCCAGCAGACCACTAGCGGGAGGTTCCTACGAGCAGTACTTC.

V gene TRBV7-8 combines with J gene TRBJ1-1; D might be TRBD1 (6 bases). Per the germline V gene, CDR1 is SGHVS and CDR2 is FQNEAQ. V lost 5 bases and J lost 9, with 13 bases in between. The CDR3 consists of 12 residues. The CDR3 bases are TGTGCCAGCAGCCGAATCGGGACAAAAGCTTTCTTT. As protein: CASSRIGTKAFF.

J is TRBJ2-5 and V is TRBV10-1; a weak D match, TRBD1 (6 bases). Trimming took 1 base from V and 4 from J, leaving 13 bases between them. Germline CDR1 is WNHNN and CDR2 is SYGVQD (reference sequence). CDR3 length equals 15 residues. The CDR3 DNA reads as TGCGCCAGCAGTGAGTACAGGGAAGGTGGAGAGACCCAGTACTTC. Translated, it gives CASSEYREGGETQYF.

The rearrangement joins TRBV2 to TRBJ2-7; D gene uncertain. The ends were cut back, 0 bases at V and 3 bases at J, with 9 bases in the middle. This CDR3 has 14 amino acids. The germline V gene has CDR1 SNHLY and CDR2 FYNNEI. The chain's CDR3 is CASSEAEARYEQYF. The CDR3 DNA reads TGTGCCAGCAGTGAAGCAGAGGCCCGCTACGAGCAGTACTTC.

The chain has TRBV28 and TRBJ2-1; 9 bases map to TRBD2. The CDR3 sequence is 15 residues long. Germline values: CDR1 MDHEN, CDR2 SYDVKM. Trimming took 8 bases from V and 5 from J; bases not matched to a gene: 10. The CDR3 is CASLRVAGGNNEQFF. DNA of the CDR3: TGTGCCAGCTTGCGGGTTGCGGGAGGGAACAATGAGCAGTTCTTC.

This sequence joins TRBV28 and TRBJ1-1; no clear D. The V end was cut by 2 bases, the J end by 5 bases, with 9 bases between. The CDR3 spans 13 residues. Germline V gene lookup returns CDR1 MDHEN and CDR2 SYDVKM. The chain's CDR3 is CASSLGNPTEAFF. In DNA form, the CDR3 reads TGTGCCAGCAGTTTAGGCAATCCAACTGAAGCTTTCTTT.

The V gene is TRBV11-3, the J gene TRBJ2-2; TRBD2 aligns across 7 bases. The CDR3 extends over 16 amino acids. Losses at the gene ends were 4 bases for V and 0 bases for J; bases not matched to a gene: 5. Germline lookup yields CDR1 SGHNT and CDR2 YENEEA. CDR3 sequence reads: CASSSGTTANTGELFF. DNA of the CDR3: TGTGCCAGCAGCTCCGGGACTACAGCGAACACCGGGGAGCTGTTTTTT.

The gene calls are TRBV18 and TRBJ2-7; 11 bases are shared with TRBD2. Germline trimming cut 3 bases from V and 4 bases from J; bases unmatched to any gene: 2. The CDR3 is made up of 14 amino acids. CDR1 is KGHSH, CDR2 LQKENI, per germline. The CDR3 spells CASSPGLAVYEQYF. CDR3 sequence (DNA): TGTGCCAGCTCACCGGGACTAGCGGTATACGAGCAGTACTTC.

The V gene is TRBV29-1, the J gene TRBJ2-5; possible D gene TRBD1, 6 bases. The CDR3 is 13 residues long. The V gene lost 4 bases and the J gene lost 5 bases, with 14 bases spanning the gap. Per germline, CDR1 SQVTM and CDR2 ANQGSEA. The CDR3, as DNA: TGCAGCGTTGCCTTTTTGAGGGGGGAGACCCAGTACTTC. It specifies CSVAFLRGETQYF.

This clone was seen just once. The gene calls are TRBV9 and TRBJ1-2, with D possibly TRBD1 on 5 matching bases. The CDR3 extends over 14 amino acids. The germline gives CDR1 SGDLS, CDR2 YYNGEE. Trimming took 4 bases from V and 3 from J, leaving 13 bases between them. CDR3 sequence: CASSPAGGDYGYTF. The CDR3 DNA sequence: TGTGCCAGCAGCCCTGCCGGGGGGGACTATGGCTACACCTTC.